This T cell receptor beta chain was identified during a study of identical twins' blood T cells. TCRdb called the 5' RACE reads again in MiXCR, with one record for every CDR3 protein. The sample holds a few hundred thousand distinct CDR3 sequences; roughly 27% are singletons and the top ten take 5.5% to 7%. In this sample, this clonotype turned up many times. Germline V CDR1 and CDR2: SNHLY, FYNNEI. The CDR3 consists of 14 residues. V shed 3 bases and J shed 5 bases, with 13 bases lying between them. The chain recombines TRBV2 with TRBJ1-1; a possible D gene is TRBD1 (6 bases). Sample: PBMCs. The clonotype comes from a woman aged 18 to 55 in good health. CDR3 region: CASSDPGERTEAFF. CDR3 DNA sequence: TGTGCCAGCAGTGATCCAGGGGAGCGAACTGAAGCTTTCTTT.